The rows below give T cell receptor beta chains drawn from one sample of a study of long-term antiretroviral therapy in people with HIV. Some clones are missing from TCRdb's copy, which holds only in-frame ones; the method was immunoSEQ multiplex PCR. The top ten hold 8.8% of the sample, which has some 27,000 clones, under 90% seen once. Sequencing used unsorted PBMCs, obtained around 5 years after starting antiretroviral therapy. Receptors were obtained from a man in his forties or fifties with HIV. CDR3s include the opening cysteine and the closing phenylalanine or tryptophan. Fields, in order: J gene, D gene, V gene, clone size, CDR3 DNA, CDR3 protein. A D gene is named only where the DNA matches it firmly. Some rows have no size entry. The others give once, few or many, or a class for an expanded clone.

TRBJ2-7 . TRBV4-3 . TGCGCCAGCAGCCAAGCCACGACGGGGGAGTCCTACGAGCAGTACTTC CASSQATTGESYEQYF
TRBJ2-7 . TRBV5-3 . TGTGCCCTTGGGGAGGGGGCGGGTTACGAGCAGTACTTC CALGEGAGYEQYF
TRBJ1-4 . TRBV19 once TGTGCCAGTAGTATAGGCGAGGGAACGTGGGAGACAACTAATGAAAAACTGTTTTTT CASSIGEGTWETTNEKLFF
TRBJ2-1 . TRBV27 . TGTGCCAGCAGTTTATCGGCTGGAGGGAGGACCCACAATGAGCAGTTCTTC CASSLSAGGRTHNEQFF
TRBJ2-3 TRBD2 TRBV4-2 . TGTGCCAGCAGCCCTGGCCCTGAGCGGGGAGGGGCAGATACGCAGTATTTT CASSPGPERGGADTQYF
TRBJ2-7 . TRBV29-1 . TGCAGCGTTGAACCCCCGGGGGCGCTTGAGCAGTACTTC CSVEPPGALEQYF
TRBJ2-7 TRBD1 TRBV29-1 . TGCAGCGTTGGGACAGGGGGCTACGAGCAGTACTTC CSVGTGGYEQYF
TRBJ2-3 TRBD2 TRBV2 . TGTGCCAGCAGTGCATTGAGCGGGGGGCGTGGAGATACGCAGTATTTT CASSALSGGRGDTQYF
TRBJ2-1 . TRBV10-1 . TGCGCCAGCAGTGCAACTATGGGGAATGAGCAGTTCTTC CASSATMGNEQFF
TRBJ2-3 TRBD2 TRBV5-1 . TGCGCCAGCAGCTTGGAGCTAGCGGGTAGCACAGATACGCAGTATTTT CASSLELAGSTDTQYF
TRBJ2-5 TRBD2 TRBV5-4 once TGTGCCAGCCGACTAGCGGGAGAGTCGGAGACCCAGTACTTC CASRLAGESETQYF
TRBJ1-1 TRBD1 TRBV30 . TGTGCCTGGAGTACAGGGGGGACTGAAGCTTTCTTT CAWSTGGTEAFF
TRBJ1-6 TRBD1 TRBV29-1 . TGCAGCGCCTCAGCAGGGGGAGCAGGGTCACCCCTCCACTTT CSASAGGAGSPLHF
TRBJ2-1 . TRBV7-3 . TGTGCCAGCAGCTCATCGGCCGGATCAGGAACCCTTAGGATCTTC CASSSSAGSGTLRIF
TRBJ2-3 . TRBV7-9 . TGTGCCAGCAGCTTAGTCGCAGATACGCAGTATTTT CASSLVADTQYF
TRBJ1-2 . TRBV11-1 . TGTGCCAGCAGCCCGGGCTCCGTCTATGGCTACACCTTC CASSPGSVYGYTF
TRBJ1-1 . TRBV5-1 . TGCGCCAGCAGCTTGGATCTCGGGCCAGCTGAAGCTTTCTTT CASSLDLGPAEAFF
TRBJ2-7 . TRBV7-8 . TGTGCCAGCAGCCCCAGGGTCTCCTACGAGCAGTACTTC CASSPRVSYEQYF
TRBJ1-5 TRBD1 TRBV19 . TGTGCCACCAGGGGGACAGCTCATCAGCCCCAGCATTTT CATRGTAHQPQHF
TRBJ2-4 TRBD1 TRBV10-3 . TGTGCCATCAGTGAGTCCGGGACAGGGGGAGACATTCAGTACTTC CAISESGTGGDIQYF
TRBJ2-1 . TRBV10-2 . TGCGCCAGCAGTGAGTCGAATGAGCAGTTCTTC CASSESNEQFF
TRBJ1-2 . TRBV5-1 . TGCGCCAGCAGCTTGGGGCAGGGGATTAACTATGGCTACACCTTC CASSLGQGINYGYTF
TRBJ1-5 . TRBV5-6 . TGTGCCAGCAGCCGTGGCGAAGAGAGTCAGCCCCAGCATTTT CASSRGEESQPQHF
TRBJ1-5 TRBD1 TRBV15 . TGTGCCACCAGCAGAGGATCCGTGGACCGCGACAGGGACCAGCCCCAGCATTTT CATSRGSVDRDRDQPQHF
TRBJ1-4 TRBD1 TRBV6-6 . TGTGCCAGCAGCCACAGGGGAACTAATGAAAAACTGTTTTTT CASSHRGTNEKLFF
TRBJ2-7 TRBD1 TRBV30 . TGTGCCTGGATCTCCCGGACAGGGGGCATCGAGCAGTACTTC CAWISRTGGIEQYF
TRBJ2-7 . TRBV5-1 . TGCGCCAGCAGCTTGGATCTGGGAGCCGGCTACGAGCAGTACTTC CASSLDLGAGYEQYF
TRBJ1-5 . TRBV28 . TGTGCCAGCAGTCCCCCGCGAGGTCCCCAGCATTTT CASSPPRGPQHF
TRBJ2-3 . TRBV29-1 once TGCAGCGTGGGAGGAGGGTACAAATCAGATACGCAGTATTTT CSVGGGYKSDTQYF
TRBJ1-2 . TRBV27 . TGTGCCAGCAGTTTAGCAGGGGCCCCTAACTATGGCTACACCTTC CASSLAGAPNYGYTF
TRBJ2-3 TRBD2 TRBV29-1 . TGCAGCGCAAGGACTAGCGGAACAGATACGCAGTATTTT CSARTSGTDTQYF
TRBJ1-2 TRBD1 TRBV9 . TGTGCCAGCAGCGTAGATGGAGGGGGACAGGTCGGCGGCTACACCTTC CASSVDGGGQVGGYTF
TRBJ1-2 . TRBV9 . TGTGCCAGCGGCGGAGCCCCATTTAACTATGGCTACACCTTC CASGGAPFNYGYTF
TRBJ1-2 . TRBV7-2 . TGTGCCAGCAGCGCTTACATGGTGGGATATGGCTACACCTTC CASSAYMVGYGYTF
TRBJ1-5 . TRBV11-2 . TGTGCCAGCAGCTTAGCCAGATATCAGCCCCAGCATTTT CASSLARYQPQHF
TRBJ1-4 . TRBV11-2 . TGTGCCAGCAGCCGAGTTGACGGGATCGCTAATGAAAAACTGTTTTTT CASSRVDGIANEKLFF
TRBJ1-1 TRBD1 TRBV7-9 once TGTGCCAGCAGCTCGTCGGACAGGGAGAGTACTGAAGCTTTCTTT CASSSSDRESTEAFF
TRBJ2-1 . TRBV4-2 . TGTGCCAGCAGCCAAGATACTAATAGCCCGTTCTTC CASSQDTNSPFF
TRBJ2-3 TRBD2 TRBV30 . TGTGCCTGGAGTAGGGCGGGAGTCCAATCAACAGATACGCAGTATTTT CAWSRAGVQSTDTQYF